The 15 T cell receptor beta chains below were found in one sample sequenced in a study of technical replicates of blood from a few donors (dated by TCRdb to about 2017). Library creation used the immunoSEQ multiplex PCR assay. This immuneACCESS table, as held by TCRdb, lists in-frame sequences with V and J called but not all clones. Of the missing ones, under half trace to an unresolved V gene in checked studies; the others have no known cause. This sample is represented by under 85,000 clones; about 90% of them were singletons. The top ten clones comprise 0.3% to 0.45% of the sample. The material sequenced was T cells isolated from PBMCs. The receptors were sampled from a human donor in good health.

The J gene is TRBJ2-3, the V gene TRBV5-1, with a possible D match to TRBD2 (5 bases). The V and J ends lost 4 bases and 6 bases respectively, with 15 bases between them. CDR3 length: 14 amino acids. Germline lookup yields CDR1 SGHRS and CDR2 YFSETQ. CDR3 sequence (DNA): TGCGCCAGCAGCCCCGGGATATCAACGGATACGCAGTATTTT. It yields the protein CASSPGISTDTQYF. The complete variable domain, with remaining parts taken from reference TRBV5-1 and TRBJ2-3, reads KAGVTQTPRYLIKTRGQQVTLSCSPISGHRSVSWYQQTPGQGLQFLFEYFSETQRNKGNFPGRFSGRQFSNSRSEMNVSTLELGDSALYLCASSPGISTDTQYFGPGTRLTVL.

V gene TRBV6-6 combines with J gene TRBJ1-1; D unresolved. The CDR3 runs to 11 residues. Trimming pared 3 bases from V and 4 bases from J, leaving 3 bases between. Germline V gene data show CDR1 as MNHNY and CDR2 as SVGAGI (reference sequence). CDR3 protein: CASSYLTEAFF. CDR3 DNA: TGTGCCAGCAGTTATCTCACTGAAGCTTTCTTT.

Here the CDR3 DNA reads TGTGCCAGCAGTTTTTTTGGGACAGGGAATCTTAATCAGCCCCAGCATTTT. The encoded protein is CASSFFGTGNLNQPQHF. The rearrangement joins TRBV27 to TRBJ1-5; 9 positions agree with TRBD1. J lost 4 bases, V lost 3 bases, and 10 bases had no gene match. The CDR3 spans 17 residues. In germline, CDR1 is MNHEY, CDR2 SMNVEV (reference sequence).

The CDR3 loop reads CASSPGSGRYQETQYF. In DNA, the CDR3 is TGCGCCAGCAGCCCGGGTAGCGGGAGGTACCAAGAGACCCAGTACTTC. V and J are TRBV4-1 and TRBJ2-5, with TRBD2 matching over 10 bases. CDR1 is MGHRA and CDR2 is YSYEKL in the germline V gene. J was trimmed by 0 bases and V by 4 bases; bases with no gene match: 5. This CDR3 has 16 amino acids.

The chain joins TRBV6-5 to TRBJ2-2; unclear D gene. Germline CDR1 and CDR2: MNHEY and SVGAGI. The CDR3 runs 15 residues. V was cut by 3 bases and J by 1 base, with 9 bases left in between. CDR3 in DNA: TGTGCCAGCAGTTATGCGGAACTGAACACCGGGGAGCTGTTTTTT. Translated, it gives CASSYAELNTGELFF.

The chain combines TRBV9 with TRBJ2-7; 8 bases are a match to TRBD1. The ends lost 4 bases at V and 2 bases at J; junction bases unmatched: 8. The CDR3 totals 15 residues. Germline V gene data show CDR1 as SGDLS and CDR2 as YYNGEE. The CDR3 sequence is CASSSDRGSTYEQYF. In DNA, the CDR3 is TGTGCCAGCAGCTCCGACAGGGGATCCACCTACGAGCAGTACTTC.

The CDR3 sequence is CASSSGTGGNQPQHF. The CDR3 DNA sequence: TGTGCCAGCAGTTCCGGGACAGGGGGCAATCAGCCCCAGCATTTT. V and J are TRBV6-5 and TRBJ1-5; TRBD1 agrees at 10 bases. CDR1 is MNHEY and CDR2 is SVGAGI in the germline V gene. Trimming cost V 4 bases and J 2 bases; bases outside gene matches: 2. The CDR3 is 15 amino acids.

The CDR3 sequence: CASMGPRTQYF. The CDR3 DNA is TGTGCCAGCATGGGCCCCAGGACCCAGTACTTC. The V and J genes are TRBV6-5 and TRBJ2-5; D remains ambiguous. The CDR3 is 11 residues long. Germline-derived CDR1 and CDR2 are MNHEY and SVGAGI. V was clipped by 7 bases and J by 7 bases, with 10 bases between them.

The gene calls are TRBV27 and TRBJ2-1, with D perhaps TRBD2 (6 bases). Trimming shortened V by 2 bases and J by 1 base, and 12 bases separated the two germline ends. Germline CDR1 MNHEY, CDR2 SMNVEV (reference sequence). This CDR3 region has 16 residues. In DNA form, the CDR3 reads TGTGCCAGCAGTTTAAGTAGCGGTCTTTCCTACAATGAGCAGTTCTTC. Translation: CASSLSSGLSYNEQFF.

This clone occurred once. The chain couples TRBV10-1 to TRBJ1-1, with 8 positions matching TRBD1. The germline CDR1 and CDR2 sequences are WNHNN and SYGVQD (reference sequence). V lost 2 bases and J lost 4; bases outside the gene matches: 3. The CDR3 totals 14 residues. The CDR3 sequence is CASSETGGGTEAFF. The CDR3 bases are TGCGCCAGCAGTGAGACAGGGGGAGGCACTGAAGCTTTCTTT.

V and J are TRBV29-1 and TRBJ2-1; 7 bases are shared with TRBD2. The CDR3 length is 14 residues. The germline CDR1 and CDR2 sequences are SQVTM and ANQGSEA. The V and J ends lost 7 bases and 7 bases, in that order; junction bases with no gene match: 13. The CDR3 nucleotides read TGCAGCGCGGTCTTTTGGCGGGAGAGGAATGAGCAGTTCTTC. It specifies CSAVFWRERNEQFF.

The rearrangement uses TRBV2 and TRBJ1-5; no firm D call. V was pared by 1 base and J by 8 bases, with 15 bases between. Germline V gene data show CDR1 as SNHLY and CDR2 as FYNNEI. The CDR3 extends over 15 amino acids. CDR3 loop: CASSEGSSGTKPQHF. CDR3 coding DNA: TGTGCCAGCAGTGAAGGGTCCTCAGGTACCAAGCCCCAGCATTTT.

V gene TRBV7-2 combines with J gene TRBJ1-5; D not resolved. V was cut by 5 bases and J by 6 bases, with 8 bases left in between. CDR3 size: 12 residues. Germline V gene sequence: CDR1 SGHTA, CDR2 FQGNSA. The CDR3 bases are TGTGCCAGCAGCCCCCACGGTCAGCCCCAGCATTTT. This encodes CASSPHGQPQHF.

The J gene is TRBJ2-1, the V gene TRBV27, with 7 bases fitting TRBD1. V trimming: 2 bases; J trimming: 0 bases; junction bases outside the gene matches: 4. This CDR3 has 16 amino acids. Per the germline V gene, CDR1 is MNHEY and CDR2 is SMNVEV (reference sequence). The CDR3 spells CASSLKTGSSYNEQFF. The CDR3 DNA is TGTGCCAGCAGTTTAAAGACAGGGAGCTCCTACAATGAGCAGTTCTTC.

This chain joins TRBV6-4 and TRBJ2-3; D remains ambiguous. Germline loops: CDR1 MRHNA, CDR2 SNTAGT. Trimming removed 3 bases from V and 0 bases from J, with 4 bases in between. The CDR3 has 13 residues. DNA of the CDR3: TGTGCCAGCAGTGAGTCGAGCACAGATACGCAGTATTTT. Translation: CASSESSTDTQYF.